This is a list of T cell receptor beta chains from one sample in a study of blood T cell repertoires in COVID-19. Only in-frame clones appear in the TCRdb table, and some are missing; sequencing was by immunoSEQ multiplex PCR. This table holds some 95,000 clones, roughly nine tenths found once. Sequenced sample: peripheral blood. Receptors were obtained from a human donor with active COVID-19. The donor label of this sample is uncertain. CDR3s include the opening cysteine and the closing phenylalanine or tryptophan. A D gene is named only where the DNA matches it firmly. Rows may omit the clone size; those that give it use once, few, many or a size class.

v_gene	abundance	j_gene	d_gene	CDR3aa	CDR3nt
TRBV19	NA	TRBJ2-1	TRBD2	CASSISGGGNEQFF	TGTGCCAGTAGTATTAGCGGGGGTGGGAATGAGCAGTTCTTC
TRBV7-7	once	TRBJ1-4	NA	CASSLADVGQLNEKLFF	TGTGCTAGCAGCTTAGCGGATGTAGGACAGCTTAATGAAAAACTGTTTTTT
TRBV9	NA	TRBJ2-5	TRBD2	CASSVEGLAGTQYF	TGTGCCAGCAGCGTAGAAGGACTAGCGGGGACCCAGTACTTC
TRBV5-1	NA	TRBJ1-6	TRBD1	CASGQGALGNSPLHF	TGCGCCAGTGGACAGGGGGCTTTAGGAAATTCACCCCTCCACTTT
TRBV5-6	few	TRBJ2-3	TRBD2	CASSYLGTNTDTQYF	TGTGCCAGCAGCTACCTCGGGACTAACACAGATACGCAGTATTTT
TRBV15	once	TRBJ2-2	TRBD2	CATSRDRGDDRELFF	TGTGCCACCAGCAGAGACCGGGGGGACGATAGGGAGCTGTTTTTT
TRBV5-1	NA	TRBJ2-7	NA	CASSLELAREQYF	TGCGCCAGCAGCTTGGAACTAGCACGCGAGCAGTACTTC
TRBV5-1	NA	TRBJ2-7	TRBD1	CASSFTLGTGDAYEQYF	TGCGCCAGCAGCTTCACCCTCGGGACAGGAGACGCCTACGAGCAGTACTTC
TRBV11-2	NA	TRBJ2-4	TRBD2	CASSSGLAGAKNIQYF	TGTGCCAGCAGCTCGGGACTAGCGGGGGCCAAAAACATTCAGTACTTC
TRBV7-9	once	TRBJ1-2	NA	CASSSGRGANYGYTF	TGTGCCAGCAGCTCAGGACGGGGGGCTAACTATGGCTACACCTTC
TRBV7-2	NA	TRBJ2-7	NA	CASSPSAYELHEQYF	TGTGCCAGCAGCCCCTCAGCGTACGAGTTGCACGAGCAGTACTTC
TRBV30	once	TRBJ1-1	TRBD1	CAWSVTGVENTEAFF	TGTGCCTGGAGTGTGACAGGGGTTGAGAACACTGAAGCTTTCTTT
TRBV5-6	NA	TRBJ1-5	TRBD1	CASSLSWGQVSNQPQHF	TGTGCCAGCAGCTTGTCATGGGGACAGGTTAGCAATCAGCCCCAGCATTTT
TRBV4-1	NA	TRBJ1-1	NA	CASSQERRVRTTEAFF	TGCGCCAGCAGCCAAGAGCGGAGGGTCCGAACCACTGAAGCTTTCTTT
TRBV14	once	TRBJ1-3	NA	CASSQDLGRYSGNTIYF	TGTGCCAGCAGCCAAGATTTGGGCAGGTACTCTGGAAACACCATATATTTT
TRBV10-3	NA	TRBJ2-2	TRBD2	CAISQGLAGGPSGELFF	TGTGCCATCAGTCAAGGACTAGCGGGGGGGCCGTCCGGGGAGCTGTTTTTT
TRBV4-2	few	TRBJ1-1	TRBD1	CASSQARGNWAGGTEAFF	TGTGCCAGCAGCCAAGCCCGGGGCAACTGGGCAGGGGGCACTGAAGCTTTCTTT
TRBV28	NA	TRBJ1-2	NA	CASSLYGSAYGYTF	TGTGCCAGCAGTTTATACGGGTCCGCCTATGGCTACACCTTC
TRBV27	once	TRBJ1-1	NA	CASRNTDRLTEAFF	TGTGCCAGCAGAAATACAGACAGGTTGACTGAAGCTTTCTTT
TRBV7-2	once	TRBJ2-2	NA	CASSLVGGANTGELFF	TGTGCCAGCAGCTTAGTCGGCGGCGCGAACACCGGGGAGCTGTTTTTT
TRBV3-1/TRBV3-2	NA	TRBJ2-5	NA	CASSWDSQETQYF	TGTGCCAGCAGCTGGGACTCTCAAGAGACCCAGTACTTC
TRBV14	NA	TRBJ2-1	TRBD1	CASSPPVGTGILSEQFF	TGTGCCAGCAGCCCTCCGGTGGGGACAGGGATCCTCAGTGAGCAGTTCTTC
TRBV11-3	NA	TRBJ2-2	NA	CASSRQGDTGELFF	TGTGCCAGCAGCCGTCAGGGTGACACCGGGGAGCTGTTTTTT
TRBV28	NA	TRBJ2-3	TRBD2	CASSDLAGSPHISTDTQYF	TGTGCCAGCAGTGATCTAGCGGGGAGTCCCCATATTTCCACAGATACGCAGTATTTT
TRBV5-1	NA	TRBJ1-1	TRBD1	CASSSGTGTEAFF	TGCGCCAGCAGCTCGGGGACAGGAACTGAAGCTTTCTTT
TRBV28	NA	TRBJ2-3	TRBD2	CASTRETSGRDTQYF	TGTGCCAGCACCCGAGAGACTAGCGGGAGAGATACGCAGTATTTT
TRBV11-2	NA	TRBJ1-2	TRBD1	CASSRDRGYGYTF	TGTGCCAGCAGCCGGGACAGGGGCTATGGCTACACCTTC
TRBV13	once	TRBJ2-7	TRBD2	CASSSIPPGAGRVYEQYF	TGTGCCAGCAGCTCGATTCCCCCCGGAGCGGGGAGGGTCTACGAGCAGTACTTC
TRBV6-6	NA	TRBJ1-1	NA	CASSPDSKFEAFF	TGTGCCAGCAGCCCTGACAGCAAGTTTGAAGCTTTCTTT
TRBV5-6	NA	TRBJ1-3	TRBD1	CASSLDGTGYGNTIYF	TGTGCCAGCAGCTTGGACGGGACAGGGTATGGAAACACCATATATTTT
TRBV19	NA	TRBJ1-2	TRBD1	CASNNRQGKDYGYTF	TGTGCCAGTAATAACAGACAGGGCAAGGACTATGGCTACACCTTC
TRBV28	NA	TRBJ1-5	NA	CASRSRMGRDNQPQHF	TGTGCCAGCAGGTCCAGGATGGGCAGGGATAATCAGCCCCAGCATTTT
TRBV7-2	once	TRBJ1-6	TRBD1	CASSRDRGKVTLHF	TGTGCCAGCAGCCGGGACAGGGGGAAAGTAACCCTCCACTTT
TRBV5-1	NA	TRBJ1-1	NA	CASSLGGTKNTEAFF	TGCGCCAGCAGCCTGGGGGGGACTAAGAACACTGAAGCTTTCTTT
TRBV6-6	NA	TRBJ2-7	TRBD1	CASSSAGTGGWEQYF	TGTGCCAGCAGTTCCGCCGGGACAGGGGGCTGGGAGCAGTACTTC
TRBV4-1	NA	TRBJ2-3	NA	CASSQDPGGGDTQYF	TGCGCCAGCAGCCAAGATCCCGGGGGTGGGGATACGCAGTATTTT
TRBV28	NA	TRBJ1-6	NA	CASSFVDGENSPLHF	TGTGCCAGCAGTTTCGTTGACGGAGAGAATTCACCCCTCCACTTT
TRBV3-1/TRBV3-2	NA	TRBJ2-3	NA	CASSPLHSADTQYF	TGTGCCAGCAGCCCACTACATTCAGCAGATACGCAGTATTTT
TRBV4-3	few	TRBJ1-6	TRBD1	CASSPQSGQYNSPLHF	TGCGCCAGCAGCCCCCAATCGGGACAGTATAATTCACCCCTCCACTTT
TRBV3-1/TRBV3-2	NA	TRBJ2-5	TRBD2	CASSQDVASGKETQYF	TGTGCCAGCAGCCAAGATGTTGCTAGCGGTAAAGAGACCCAGTACTTC
TRBV5-1	NA	TRBJ1-1	NA	CASSQGIGTEAFF	TGCGCCAGCAGCCAGGGGATCGGCACTGAAGCTTTCTTT
TRBV18	NA	TRBJ1-3	TRBD1	CASSPRDRISGNTIYF	TGTGCCAGCTCACCCCGGGACAGGATCTCTGGAAACACCATATATTTT
TRBV19	once	TRBJ1-4	NA	CASSTTQGRNEKLFF	TGTGCCAGTAGTACAACACAGGGTAGGAACGAAAAACTGTTTTTT
TRBV10-2	NA	TRBJ2-1	NA	CASKEGAGGFNNEQFF	TGCGCCAGCAAAGAGGGGGCGGGGGGCTTTAACAATGAGCAGTTCTTC
TRBV2	NA	TRBJ1-4	TRBD1	CASRRGTGDEKLFF	TGTGCCAGCCGGCGCGGGACAGGGGACGAAAAACTGTTTTTT
TRBV4-1	NA	TRBJ2-3	NA	CASSQVKRGLVGTDTQYF	TGCGCCAGCAGCCAAGTCAAACGGGGGTTGGTAGGTACAGATACGCAGTATTTT
TRBV9	NA	TRBJ2-7	NA	CASSVRSAGDEQYF	TGTGCCAGCAGCGTTCGCTCGGCCGGGGACGAGCAGTACTTC
TRBV5-1	NA	TRBJ2-5	TRBD2	CASSLVLAGIQETQYF	TGCGCCAGCAGCTTGGTCCTAGCGGGGATTCAAGAGACCCAGTACTTC
TRBV18	NA	TRBJ2-1	NA	CASFGRPSAPIDEQFF	TGTGCCAGTTTCGGCAGGCCTAGCGCGCCGATTGATGAGCAGTTCTTC
TRBV28	NA	TRBJ1-3	NA	CASSLGGYGNTIYF	TGTGCCAGCAGTTTGGGGGGTTACGGAAACACCATATATTTT
TRBV5-6	NA	TRBJ1-2	TRBD1	CASSSRGGQGYGYTF	TGTGCCAGCAGCTCGAGAGGAGGACAGGGCTATGGCTACACCTTC
TRBV7-2	once	TRBJ1-2	NA	CASSLKRLPGGYTF	TGTGCCAGCAGCTTAAAACGGCTCCCAGGAGGCTACACCTTC
TRBV18	NA	TRBJ1-5	TRBD1	CASSPATETGSNQPQHF	TGTGCCAGCTCACCGGCTACCGAGACAGGGAGCAATCAGCCCCAGCATTTT